A selection of T cell receptor beta chains follows, all from one sample in a study of cytomegalovirus exposure and HLA in healthy donors. Assay used: immunoSEQ multiplex PCR; TCRdb lists only in-frame clones, some missing. The sample lists some 150,000 clones, approximately 90% occurring once. The sequenced sample was PBMCs. The source is a young man in good health and CMV-seronegative. Both conserved end residues are part of each CDR3.

V gene	J gene	CDR3 length	CDR3 protein
TRBV9	TRBJ1-2	13	CASTTGPWNGYTF
TRBV10-1	TRBJ2-3	17	CASSLSGRAGVTDTQYF
TRBV7-8	TRBJ2-3	15	CASSSTSGSGNTQYF
TRBV6-1	TRBJ2-2	14	CASLPLPGSGELFF
TRBV6-5	TRBJ2-7	15	CASSYSRGNSYEQYF
TRBV9	TRBJ2-5	13	CASSEWEGETQYF
TRBV5-6	TRBJ1-2	15	CASSLGTGWDYGYTF
TRBV6-6	TRBJ2-7	12	CASSRDSYEQYF
TRBV27	TRBJ1-1	14	CASSFRDSNTEAFF
TRBV4-1	TRBJ2-1	16	CASSQELAGRYNEQFF
TRBV5-1	TRBJ2-3	16	CASSLDLAGGADTQYF
TRBV9	TRBJ2-1	17	CASSGGTGDPYHNEQFF
TRBV9	TRBJ2-7	14	CASSLRQGGYEQYF
TRBV19	TRBJ2-2	16	CASSIPGLPNTGELFF
TRBV4-2	TRBJ2-1	15	CASSQSSGGASEQFF
TRBV27	TRBJ2-3	15	CASSLGGSRTDTQYF
TRBV10-2	TRBJ2-3	16	CASRLRTLSSTDTQYF
TRBV14	TRBJ2-3	19	CASSQVGGRALLSTDTQYF
TRBV6-5	TRBJ2-7	15	CASSYGRGGYYEQYF
TRBV18	TRBJ2-1	14	CASSPRSSYNEQFF
TRBV5-5	TRBJ1-2	15	CASSSLGTDRGFYTF
TRBV7-2	TRBJ2-1	16	CASSFSLAGSYNEQFF
TRBV27	TRBJ2-1	16	CASSFLTLDSNNEQFF
TRBV6-5	TRBJ2-7	15	CASRYSGTGLPEQYF
TRBV6-6	TRBJ1-4	15	CASSYSRATNEKLFF
TRBV18	TRBJ2-3	16	CASSPLAGAVTDTQYF
TRBV25-1	TRBJ1-2	14	CASSELDGNYGYTF